These 10 T cell receptor beta chains were all obtained from the same sample, sequenced in a study of a mutant IDH1 vaccine in newly diagnosed glioma. This sample's time point: week 5, during vaccination. Topical imiquimod was applied with each vaccine dose, which held 300 ug of mutant IDH1 20-mer peptide. These receptors' antigens are unknown. The method was immunoSEQ multiplex PCR; TCRdb's version includes in-frame clones alone and lacks a portion of them. This table holds roughly 50,000 clones, about 80% found once. Sequencing was performed on PBMCs, taken from a glioma patient whose treatment included an IDH1 peptide vaccine. The receptors stem from a man in his thirties or forties with glioma.

V usage is TRBV15 and J usage is TRBJ1-3; D is unresolved. The germline gives CDR1 LNHNV, CDR2 YYDKDF (reference sequence). V dropped 5 bases and J dropped 0 bases, with 5 bases sitting between them. This CDR3 has 13 amino acids. The CDR3 bases are TGTGCCACCAGCGAAGACTCTGGAAACACCATATATTTT. It yields the protein CATSEDSGNTIYF. The full variable domain, in which reference TRBV15 and TRBJ1-3 provide the parts outside the CDR3, is DAMVIQNPRYQVTQFGKPVTLSCSQTLNHNVMYWYQQKSSQAPKLLFHYYDKDFNNEADTPDNFQSRRPNTSFCFLDIRSPGLGDTAMYLCATSEDSGNTIYFGEGSWLTVV.

As regards this clone: This specimen includes other DNA sequences encoding the same CDR3. The V gene is TRBV7-9, the J gene TRBJ1-1, with a possible D match to TRBD1 (6 bases). V gave up 1 base and J gave up 2 bases, with 8 bases separating them. Germline V gives CDR1 SEHNR, CDR2 FQNEAQ (reference sequence). This CDR3 is built from 14 residues. CDR3 loop: CASSLVRGNTEAFF. The CDR3 nucleotides read TGTGCCAGCAGCTTAGTCAGGGGTAACACTGAAGCTTTCTTT.

V gene TRBV11-2 combines with J gene TRBJ1-1, with D possibly being TRBD1 (6 bases). The CDR3 has 17 amino acids. Germline-derived CDR1 and CDR2 are SGHAT and FQNNGV. V was shortened by 2 bases and J by 0 bases, with 16 bases between the two germline ends. Here the CDR3 reads CASSLYSGGSMNTEAFF. The CDR3 nucleotides read TGTGCCAGCAGCTTATACAGTGGGGGCAGTATGAACACTGAAGCTTTCTTT.

Here the CDR3 DNA reads TGTGCCAGCAGCTTAGGGACAGATAGAGAAGCTTTCTTT. Protein product: CASSLGTDREAFF. V gene TRBV7-9 combines with J gene TRBJ1-1, with D maybe TRBD1 (6 bases). The V end was cut by 1 base, the J end by 8 bases, with 11 bases between. The CDR3 runs to 13 residues. From germline, CDR1 is SEHNR and CDR2 FQNEAQ (reference sequence).

The V gene is TRBV5-1, the J gene TRBJ2-7; D assignment may be TRBD1 or TRBD2 (6 bases each). Trimming stripped 4 bases from V and 4 bases from J, with 18 bases between. The germline V gene has CDR1 SGHRS and CDR2 YFSETQ. The CDR3 length is 15 residues. The CDR3 coding sequence is TGCGCCAGCAGCCTCGGTAGGGGGGCCAAGTACGAGCAGTACTTC. Its protein product is CASSLGRGAKYEQYF.

The rearrangement uses TRBV28 and TRBJ1-1; a possible D gene is TRBD1 (5 bases). This CDR3 is 15 amino acids long. Germline lookup yields CDR1 MDHEN and CDR2 SYDVKM. Trimming shortened V by 5 bases and J by 4 bases, and 17 bases separated the two germline ends. For the CDR3, the DNA is TGTGCCAGCAGTCACCAGCTAAGGGGTTCCACTGAAGCTTTCTTT. Translated, it gives CASSHQLRGSTEAFF.

This clone occurred once. V is TRBV6-1 and J is TRBJ2-1; D not certain. The V and J ends lost 3 bases and 2 bases respectively, with 14 bases between them. This CDR3 region has 16 residues. Germline-derived CDR1 and CDR2 are MNHNS and SASEGT. The CDR3 spells CASSETAAGAYNEQFF. The DNA for the CDR3 is TGTGCCAGCAGTGAGACTGCCGCAGGCGCCTACAATGAGCAGTTCTTC.

The DNA for the CDR3 is TGTGCCAGCTCACCAGCGAGGTCGCGCGAGCAGTACTTC. Protein product: CASSPARSREQYF. The rearrangement uses TRBV18 and TRBJ2-5; no reliable D call. With the DNA end fitting TRBJ2-7 better, the J assignment may be wrong. This CDR3 contains 13 residues. In germline, CDR1 is KGHSH, CDR2 LQKENI.

The chain combines TRBV6-4 with TRBJ2-1; D gene ambiguous. V lost 0 bases, J lost 3 bases, and 12 bases lay in between. The length of the CDR3 is 16 residues. Germline V gene lookup returns CDR1 MRHNA and CDR2 SNTAGT. The CDR3 region is CASSDSPTLGYNEQFF. CDR3 in DNA: TGTGCCAGCAGTGACTCCCCTACTCTCGGCTACAATGAGCAGTTCTTC.

The genes are TRBV5-4 and TRBJ2-5; 8 nucleotides align to TRBD2. Per the germline V gene, CDR1 is SGHNT and CDR2 is YYREEE (reference sequence). The CDR3 consists of 15 residues. The junction had 3 bases not matched to a gene; V was cut back by 1 base and J by 1 base. Written as DNA, the CDR3 is TGTGCCAGCAGCTTGACGGGGGGGTCCCAAGAGACCCAGTACTTC. Translating it yields CASSLTGGSQETQYF.